The source of this T cell receptor (beta chain) is a study of radiotherapy plus CTLA-4 blockade in lung cancer. Some clones are missing from TCRdb's copy, which holds only in-frame ones; the method was immunoSEQ multiplex PCR. The repertoire has roughly 45,000 clones, roughly 59% of them found once; the top ten carry around a sixth. This CDR3 is 13 amino acids long. The ends were cut back, 8 bases at V and 4 bases at J, with 14 bases in the middle. Germline-derived CDR1 and CDR2 are MNHEY and SMNVEV (reference sequence). The clonotype was recovered from a human donor with non-small cell lung cancer who had a partial response to radiotherapy plus ipilimumab. The sample consisted of peripheral blood, taken from a patient treated with radiotherapy plus ipilimumab. V is TRBV27 and J is TRBJ1-1; D gene uncertain. Here the CDR3 reads CASQRGSFTEAFF. CDR3 nucleotides: TGTGCCAGCCAGCGGGGTTCGTTCACTGAAGCTTTCTTT.